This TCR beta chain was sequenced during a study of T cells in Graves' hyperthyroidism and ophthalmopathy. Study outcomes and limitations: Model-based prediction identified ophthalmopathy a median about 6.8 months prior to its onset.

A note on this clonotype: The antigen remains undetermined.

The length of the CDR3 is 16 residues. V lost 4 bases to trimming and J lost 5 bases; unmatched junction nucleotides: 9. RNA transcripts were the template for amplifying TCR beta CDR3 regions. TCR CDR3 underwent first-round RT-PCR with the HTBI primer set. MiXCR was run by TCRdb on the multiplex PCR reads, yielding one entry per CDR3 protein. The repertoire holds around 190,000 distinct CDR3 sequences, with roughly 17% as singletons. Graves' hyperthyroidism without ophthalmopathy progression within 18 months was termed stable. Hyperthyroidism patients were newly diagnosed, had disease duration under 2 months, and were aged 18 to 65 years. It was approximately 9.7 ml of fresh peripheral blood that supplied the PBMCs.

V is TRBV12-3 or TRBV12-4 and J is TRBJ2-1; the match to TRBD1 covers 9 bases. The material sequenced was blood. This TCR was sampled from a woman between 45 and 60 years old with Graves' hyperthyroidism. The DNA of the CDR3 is TGTGCCAGCAGTTCCTTTATAGGGACAGGGAACAATGAGCAGTTCTTC. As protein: CASSSFIGTGNNEQFF.